This is a list of T cell receptor beta chains from one sample in a study of control samples from healthy donors and cancer patients. Some clones are missing from TCRdb's copy, which holds only in-frame ones; the method was immunoSEQ multiplex PCR. The data hold about 98,000 clones, with roughly 86% observed a single time. The sample taken for sequencing was blood. Source of these receptors: a man in his 60s in good health. The conserved cysteine and the conserved F or W are not part of the CDR3 here.

v_gene: TRBV18; j_gene: TRBJ2-7; CDR3aa: ASSPGVAGLDEQY
v_gene: TRBV19; j_gene: TRBJ1-1; CDR3aa: ASSARQNTEAF
v_gene: TRBV30; j_gene: TRBJ1-2; CDR3aa: AWSGVYGYT
v_gene: TRBV7-2; j_gene: TRBJ2-1; CDR3aa: ASSLELHEQF
v_gene: TRBV20-1; j_gene: TRBJ2-1; CDR3aa: SASLGDREQF
v_gene: TRBV3-1/TRBV3-2; j_gene: TRBJ2-2; CDR3aa: ASSPTEGNTGELF
v_gene: TRBV2; j_gene: TRBJ1-4; CDR3aa: ASSEARGQGLNEKLF
v_gene: TRBV2; j_gene: TRBJ1-4; CDR3aa: ASSPAGTGGAGEKLF
v_gene: TRBV18; j_gene: TRBJ1-2; CDR3aa: ASSPSQGENYGYT
v_gene: TRBV7-2; j_gene: TRBJ2-1; CDR3aa: ASSLGTGGRGEQF
v_gene: TRBV28; j_gene: TRBJ2-6; CDR3aa: ASSLAGGVTGSTGANVLT
v_gene: TRBV3-1/TRBV3-2; j_gene: TRBJ2-1; CDR3aa: ASSDQRGLNEQF
v_gene: TRBV11-2; j_gene: TRBJ2-2; CDR3aa: ASSLVTATGELF
v_gene: TRBV30; j_gene: TRBJ2-1; CDR3aa: AWGTSHGGGATLF
v_gene: TRBV2; j_gene: TRBJ2-3; CDR3aa: ASNGPPTVDTQY
v_gene: TRBV9; j_gene: TRBJ1-4; CDR3aa: ASSVGTAATNEKLF
v_gene: TRBV15; j_gene: TRBJ2-3; CDR3aa: ATSRSDTQY
v_gene: TRBV5-8; j_gene: TRBJ2-7; CDR3aa: ASSPLGRESSYEQY
v_gene: TRBV3-1/TRBV3-2; j_gene: TRBJ2-3; CDR3aa: ASRGYGGGRSDTQY
v_gene: TRBV6-5; j_gene: TRBJ2-7; CDR3aa: ATKVTYEQY
v_gene: TRBV5-6; j_gene: TRBJ1-5; CDR3aa: ASSFQGNQPQH
v_gene: TRBV27; j_gene: TRBJ1-4; CDR3aa: ASSLGTGRNEKLF
v_gene: TRBV28; j_gene: TRBJ1-6; CDR3aa: ASSPDRGVVSPLH
v_gene: TRBV19; j_gene: TRBJ1-1; CDR3aa: ASSRTVDTEAF
v_gene: TRBV28; j_gene: TRBJ2-7; CDR3aa: ASSLSGRAYEQY
v_gene: TRBV5-6; j_gene: TRBJ2-5; CDR3aa: ASSPPSGDLYQETQY
v_gene: TRBV5-8; j_gene: TRBJ2-1; CDR3aa: ASSLRRVGGEQF
v_gene: TRBV2; j_gene: TRBJ2-7; CDR3aa: ASNGAAPTGGLNEQY
v_gene: TRBV5-1; j_gene: TRBJ2-7; CDR3aa: ASSPGGVSRAYEQY
v_gene: TRBV5-1; j_gene: TRBJ2-3; CDR3aa: ASSRWGDSTDTQY
v_gene: TRBV27; j_gene: TRBJ2-3; CDR3aa: ASSSLAGVIDTQY
v_gene: TRBV5-6; j_gene: TRBJ1-1; CDR3aa: ASSSLGGEGTEAF
v_gene: TRBV7-9; j_gene: TRBJ1-1; CDR3aa: ASSLVSGGITEAF
v_gene: TRBV5-1; j_gene: TRBJ2-2; CDR3aa: ASSLKGILDTGELF
v_gene: TRBV2; j_gene: TRBJ1-6; CDR3aa: ASSESGQDNSPLH
v_gene: TRBV18; j_gene: TRBJ2-7; CDR3aa: ASSPLGGSYEQY
v_gene: TRBV6-5; j_gene: TRBJ1-5; CDR3aa: ASRTSWVSQPQH
v_gene: TRBV5-1; j_gene: TRBJ1-2; CDR3aa: ASSSGQGGWGYT
v_gene: TRBV11-2; j_gene: TRBJ1-4; CDR3aa: ASSLGVSVRTNEKLF
v_gene: TRBV6-5; j_gene: TRBJ2-1; CDR3aa: ASSYLAGAYNEQF
v_gene: TRBV6-5; j_gene: TRBJ1-3; CDR3aa: ASRLYPTGNTIY
v_gene: TRBV27; j_gene: TRBJ1-1; CDR3aa: ASSFGTGITEAF
v_gene: TRBV28; j_gene: TRBJ2-1; CDR3aa: ASRASSYNEQF